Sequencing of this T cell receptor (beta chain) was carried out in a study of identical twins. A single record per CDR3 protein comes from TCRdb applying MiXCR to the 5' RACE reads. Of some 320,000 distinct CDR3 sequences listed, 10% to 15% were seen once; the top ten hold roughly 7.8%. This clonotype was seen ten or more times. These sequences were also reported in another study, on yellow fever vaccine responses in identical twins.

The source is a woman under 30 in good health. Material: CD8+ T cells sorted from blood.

The CDR3 spells CASSRTENTEAFF. The DNA of the CDR3 is TGTGCCAGCAGCCGGACAGAGAACACTGAAGCTTTCTTT. The chain couples TRBV12-3 or TRBV12-4 to TRBJ1-1, with D maybe TRBD1 (6 bases). The CDR3 has 13 residues. V gave up 6 bases and J gave up 1 base, with 9 bases separating them.